This entry features one TCR beta chain sequence. This table comes from immunoSEQ multiplex PCR, and its TCRdb copy is limited to in-frame clones, with some not included. The sample carries 90,000 to 100,000 clones, roughly nine tenths recorded once. The data stem from a study of control samples from healthy donors and cancer patients. Trimming shortened V by 4 bases and J by 1 base, and 16 bases separated the two germline ends. CDR1 is LGHDT, CDR2 YNNKEL, per germline (reference sequence). The CDR3 contains 16 residues. This chain uses TRBV3-1 (or the pseudogene TRBV3-2) with TRBJ1-1, with no clear D. This receptor was identified in a woman in her seventies in good health. The specimen was blood. The CDR3 coding sequence is TGTGCCAGCAGCCCCGCCTCGCGTATCCCGAACACTGAAGCTTTCTTT. Amino acid sequence: CASSPASRIPNTEAFF.